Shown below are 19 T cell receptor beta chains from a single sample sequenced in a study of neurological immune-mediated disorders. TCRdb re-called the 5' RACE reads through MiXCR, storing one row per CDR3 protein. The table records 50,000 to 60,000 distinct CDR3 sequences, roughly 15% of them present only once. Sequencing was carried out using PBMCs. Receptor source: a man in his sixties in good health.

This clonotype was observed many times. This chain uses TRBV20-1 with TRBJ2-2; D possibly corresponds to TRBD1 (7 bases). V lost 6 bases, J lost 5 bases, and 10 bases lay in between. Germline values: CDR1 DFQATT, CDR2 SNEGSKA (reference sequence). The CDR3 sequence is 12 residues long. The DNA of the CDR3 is TGCAGTGCGGCGGGACAGACCGGGGAGCTGTTTTTT. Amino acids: CSAAGQTGELFF.

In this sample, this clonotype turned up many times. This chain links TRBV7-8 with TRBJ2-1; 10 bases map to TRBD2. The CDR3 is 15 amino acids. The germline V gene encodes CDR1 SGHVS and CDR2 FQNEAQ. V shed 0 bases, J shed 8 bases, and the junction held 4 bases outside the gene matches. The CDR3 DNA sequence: TGTGCCAGCAGCTTAGCGAGCGGGAGGGCGGATGAGCAGTTCTTC. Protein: CASSLASGRADEQFF.

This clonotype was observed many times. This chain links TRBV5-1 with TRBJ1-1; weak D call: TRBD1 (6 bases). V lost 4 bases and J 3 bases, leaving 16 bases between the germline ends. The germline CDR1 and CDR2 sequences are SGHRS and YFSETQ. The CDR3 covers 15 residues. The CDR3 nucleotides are TGCGCCAGCAGCACTCCGGGGGGCATAGACACTGAAGCTTTCTTT. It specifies CASSTPGGIDTEAFF.

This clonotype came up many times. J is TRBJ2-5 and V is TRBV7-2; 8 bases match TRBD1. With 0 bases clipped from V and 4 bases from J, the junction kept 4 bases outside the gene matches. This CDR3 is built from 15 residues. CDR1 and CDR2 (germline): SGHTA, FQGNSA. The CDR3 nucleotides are TGTGCCAGCAGCTTAGCCCCGGGACAGGTAGAGACCCAGTACTTC. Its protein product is CASSLAPGQVETQYF.

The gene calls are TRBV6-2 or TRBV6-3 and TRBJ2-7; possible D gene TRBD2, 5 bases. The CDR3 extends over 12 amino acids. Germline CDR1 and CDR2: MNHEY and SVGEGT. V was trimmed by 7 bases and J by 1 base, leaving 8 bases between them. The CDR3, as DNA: TGTGCCAGCATGACGGGGTCCTACGAGCAGTACTTC. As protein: CASMTGSYEQYF.

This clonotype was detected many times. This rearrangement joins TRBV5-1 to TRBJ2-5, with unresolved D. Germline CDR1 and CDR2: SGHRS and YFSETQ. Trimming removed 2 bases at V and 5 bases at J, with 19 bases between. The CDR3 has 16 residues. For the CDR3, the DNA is TGCGCCAGCAGCTTCTTCGCTCCGGAACTCGCTGAGACCCAGTACTTC. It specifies CASSFFAPELAETQYF.

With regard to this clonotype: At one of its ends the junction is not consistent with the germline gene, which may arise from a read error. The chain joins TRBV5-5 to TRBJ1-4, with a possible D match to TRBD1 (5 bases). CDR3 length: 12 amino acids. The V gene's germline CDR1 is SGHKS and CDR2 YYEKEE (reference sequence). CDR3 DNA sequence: TGCGCCAACAGCCTAAGGGACGGGAAACTGTTTTTT. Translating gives CANSLRDGKLFF. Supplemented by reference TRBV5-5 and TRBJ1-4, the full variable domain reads DAGVTQSPTHLIKTRGQQVTLRCSPISGHKSVSWYQQVLGQGPQFIFQYYEKEERGRGNFPDRFSARQFPNYSSELNVNALLLGDSALYLCANSLRDGKLFFGSGTQLSVL.

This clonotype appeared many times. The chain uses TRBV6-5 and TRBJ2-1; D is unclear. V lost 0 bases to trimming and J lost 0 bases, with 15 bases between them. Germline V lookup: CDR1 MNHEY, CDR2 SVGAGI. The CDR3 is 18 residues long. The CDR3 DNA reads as TGTGCCAGCAGTTACTCGAGTAGCAGGTCGAGCTCCTACAATGAGCAGTTCTTC. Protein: CASSYSSSRSSSYNEQFF.

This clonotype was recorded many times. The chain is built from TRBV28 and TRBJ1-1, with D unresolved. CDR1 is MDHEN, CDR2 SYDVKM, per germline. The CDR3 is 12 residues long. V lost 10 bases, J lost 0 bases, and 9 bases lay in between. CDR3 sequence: CATQMVNTEAFF. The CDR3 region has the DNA TGTGCCACTCAAATGGTGAACACTGAAGCTTTCTTT.

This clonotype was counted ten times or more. The CDR3 sequence is CSVGVAGMNTEAFF. As DNA, the CDR3 is TGCAGCGTTGGGGTCGCGGGGATGAACACTGAAGCTTTCTTT. This chain joins TRBV29-1 and TRBJ1-1, with unresolved D. Looked up from germline, CDR1 is SQVTM and CDR2 is ANQGSEA. Trimming pared 4 bases from V and 0 bases from J, leaving 12 bases between. This CDR3 contains 14 residues.

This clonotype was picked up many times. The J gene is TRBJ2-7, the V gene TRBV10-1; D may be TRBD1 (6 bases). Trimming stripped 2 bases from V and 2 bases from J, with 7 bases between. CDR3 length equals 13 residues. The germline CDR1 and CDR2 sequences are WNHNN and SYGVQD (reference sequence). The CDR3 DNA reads TGCGCCAGCAGTGAGACAGGGACCTACGAGCAGTACTTC. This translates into CASSETGTYEQYF.

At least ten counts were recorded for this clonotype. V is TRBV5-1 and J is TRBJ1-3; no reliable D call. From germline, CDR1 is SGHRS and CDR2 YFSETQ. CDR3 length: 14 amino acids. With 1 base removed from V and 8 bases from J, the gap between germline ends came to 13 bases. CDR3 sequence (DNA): TGCGCCAGCAGCTTGACGGGATTCCCGGACACCATATATTTT. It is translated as CASSLTGFPDTIYF.

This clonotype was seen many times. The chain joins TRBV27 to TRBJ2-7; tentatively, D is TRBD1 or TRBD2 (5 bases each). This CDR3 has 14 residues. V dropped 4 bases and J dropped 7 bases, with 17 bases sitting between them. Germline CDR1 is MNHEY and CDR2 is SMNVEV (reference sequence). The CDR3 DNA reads TGTGCCAGCAGTTCACAGACTATAGGGGTAGAGCAGTACTTC. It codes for CASSSQTIGVEQYF.

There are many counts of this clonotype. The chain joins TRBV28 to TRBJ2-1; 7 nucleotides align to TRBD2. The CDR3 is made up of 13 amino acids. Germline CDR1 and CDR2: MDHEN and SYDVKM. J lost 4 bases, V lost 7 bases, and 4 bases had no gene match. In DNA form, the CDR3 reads TGTGCCAGCAAAACTAGCGCGTACAATGAGCAGTTCTTC. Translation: CASKTSAYNEQFF.

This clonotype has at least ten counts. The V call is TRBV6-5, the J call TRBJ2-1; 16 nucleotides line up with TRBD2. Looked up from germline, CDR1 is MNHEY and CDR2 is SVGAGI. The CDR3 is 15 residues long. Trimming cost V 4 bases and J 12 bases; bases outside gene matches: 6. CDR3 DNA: TGTGCCAGCAGTTCCGGGACTAGCGGGAGGGCCAGGCAGTTCTTC. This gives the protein CASSSGTSGRARQFF.

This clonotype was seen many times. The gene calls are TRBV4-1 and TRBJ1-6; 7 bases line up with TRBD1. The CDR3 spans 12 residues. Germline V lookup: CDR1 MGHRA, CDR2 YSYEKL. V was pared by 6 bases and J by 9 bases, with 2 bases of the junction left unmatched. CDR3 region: CASRGQLSPLHF. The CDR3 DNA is TGCGCCAGCAGGGGACAGCTTTCACCCCTCCACTTT.

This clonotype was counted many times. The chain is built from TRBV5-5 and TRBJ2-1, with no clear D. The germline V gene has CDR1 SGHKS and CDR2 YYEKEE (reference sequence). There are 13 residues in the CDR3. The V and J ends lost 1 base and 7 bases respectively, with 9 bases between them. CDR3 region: CASSLSKRNEQFF. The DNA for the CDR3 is TGTGCCAGCAGCTTGTCAAAAAGAAATGAGCAGTTCTTC.

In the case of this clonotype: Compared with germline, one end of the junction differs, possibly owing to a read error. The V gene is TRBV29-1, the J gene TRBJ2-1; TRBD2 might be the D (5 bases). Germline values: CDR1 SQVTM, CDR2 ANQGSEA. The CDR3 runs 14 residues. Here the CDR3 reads CSVESSEVVNEQFF. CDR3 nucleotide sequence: TGTAGCGTTGAGTCCTCGGAAGTGGTAAATGAGCAGTTCTTC.

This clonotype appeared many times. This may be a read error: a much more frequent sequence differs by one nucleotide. CDR3 residues: CSARALADYEQYF. For the CDR3, the DNA is TGCAGTGCTAGAGCGCTAGCGGACTACGAGCAGTACTTC. The genes are TRBV20-1 and TRBJ2-7, with 7 bases fitting TRBD2. Losses at the gene ends were 1 base for V and 3 bases for J; bases not matched to a gene: 3. Germline CDR1 reads DFQATT; CDR2 reads SNEGSKA (reference sequence). There are 13 residues in the CDR3.